A selection of T cell receptor beta chains follows, all from one sample in a study of vaccination and CD4 T cells after COVID-19. MiXCR, applied by TCRdb to the PCR reads, yields one record per CDR3 protein. This sample carries several thousand distinct CDR3 sequences, more than 40% of them seen once, and the ten largest clones take about two fifths. Antigens for these TCRs are unknown. Sample: CD4+ T cells from blood, cultured in vitro. The receptors were sampled from a human donor in good health. The CDR3 runs from the conserved cysteine through the conserved F or W. D genes are given only for firm matches. Expanded clones get a size class; other rows say once, few or many, or leave the size out.

V gene: TRBV7-9; D gene: TRBD1; clone size: NA; J gene: TRBJ2-4; CDR3 DNA: TGTGCCAGCAGCATCGGACAGGGGGGACAGTACTTC; CDR3 protein: CASSIGQGGQYF
V gene: TRBV6-5; D gene: NA; clone size: NA; J gene: TRBJ1-1; CDR3 DNA: TGTGCCAGCAGTTCTTTACCTGCGGGCACTGAAGCTTTCTTT; CDR3 protein: CASSSLPAGTEAFF
V gene: TRBV30; D gene: NA; clone size: NA; J gene: TRBJ1-1; CDR3 DNA: TGTGCCTGGATCGGGAAGAACACTGAAGCTTTCTTT; CDR3 protein: CAWIGKNTEAFF
V gene: TRBV24-1; D gene: NA; clone size: NA; J gene: TRBJ1-5; CDR3 DNA: TGTGCCACCAGTGGTAGAGGGAAGGGCAATCAGCCCCAGCATTTT; CDR3 protein: CATSGRGKGNQPQHF
V gene: TRBV21-1; D gene: NA; clone size: few; J gene: TRBJ2-1; CDR3 DNA: TGTGCCAGCAGCAAAGCGGGGGGAGCCACGTACAATGAGCAGTTCTTC; CDR3 protein: CASSKAGGATYNEQFF
V gene: TRBV7-2; D gene: NA; clone size: NA; J gene: TRBJ2-7; CDR3 DNA: TGTGCCAGCAGCCCCCGAGGGGGGCTTAAGGAGCAGTACTTC; CDR3 protein: CASSPRGGLKEQYF
V gene: TRBV7-8; D gene: NA; clone size: few; J gene: TRBJ1-5; CDR3 DNA: TGTGCCAGCAGCTTAGTTAGGACTCAAAGCAATCAGCCCCAGCATTTT; CDR3 protein: CASSLVRTQSNQPQHF
V gene: TRBV6-1; D gene: NA; clone size: once; J gene: TRBJ1-3; CDR3 DNA: TGTGCCAGCAGTCCCACCTCTGGAAACACCATATATTTT; CDR3 protein: CASSPTSGNTIYF
V gene: TRBV20-1; D gene: TRBD2; clone size: NA; J gene: TRBJ2-2; CDR3 DNA: TGCAGTGCTCCCCGGTCGGGGGGGAAATCCACCGGGGAGCTGTTTTTT; CDR3 protein: CSAPRSGGKSTGELFF
V gene: TRBV2; D gene: NA; clone size: NA; J gene: TRBJ2-3; CDR3 DNA: TGTGCCAGCAGTGAATCGATGAGGTTGGCGGGACCGAGCACAGATACGCAGTATTTT; CDR3 protein: CASSESMRLAGPSTDTQYF
V gene: TRBV2; D gene: NA; clone size: NA; J gene: TRBJ2-2; CDR3 DNA: TGTGCCAGCAGGGGAGGCAGCCCACTGACCGGGGAGCTGTTTTTT; CDR3 protein: CASRGGSPLTGELFF
V gene: TRBV6-1; D gene: TRBD2; clone size: NA; J gene: TRBJ2-1; CDR3 DNA: TGTGCCAGCAGCCCTGAGGTACTAGCGGGACACAATGAGCAGTTCTTC; CDR3 protein: CASSPEVLAGHNEQFF
V gene: TRBV10-1; D gene: NA; clone size: NA; J gene: TRBJ2-1; CDR3 DNA: TGCGCCAGCAGTGAGTCGATGGGCGGGGAGGCTTACGAGCAGTTCTTC; CDR3 protein: CASSESMGGEAYEQFF
V gene: TRBV6-1; D gene: NA; clone size: NA; J gene: TRBJ2-3; CDR3 DNA: TGTGCCAGCAGTAAGGCCTTCAAGGGCCGGGTGGACACGCAGTATTTT; CDR3 protein: CASSKAFKGRVDTQYF
V gene: TRBV27; D gene: NA; clone size: NA; J gene: TRBJ1-1; CDR3 DNA: TGTGCCAGCAGATTATCAGGAAACTTGAACACTGAAGCTTTCTTT; CDR3 protein: CASRLSGNLNTEAFF
V gene: TRBV6-2/TRBV6-3; D gene: NA; clone size: few; J gene: TRBJ1-2; CDR3 DNA: TGTGCCAGCAGTTACTCCTGGCAGATTTATGGCTACACCTTC; CDR3 protein: CASSYSWQIYGYTF
V gene: TRBV7-6; D gene: TRBD2; clone size: NA; J gene: TRBJ2-7; CDR3 DNA: TGTGCCAGCAGCTTAGGTCTCGCTACTAGCGGGAGCCACGAGCAGTACTTC; CDR3 protein: CASSLGLATSGSHEQYF
V gene: TRBV5-1; D gene: TRBD1; clone size: NA; J gene: TRBJ2-7; CDR3 DNA: TGCGCCAGCAGCTTCACAGGGGGCGAGCAGTACTTC; CDR3 protein: CASSFTGGEQYF
V gene: TRBV20-1; D gene: NA; clone size: NA; J gene: TRBJ2-1; CDR3 DNA: TGCAGTGCCAGACGAGGGGGGGGACGCAATGAGCAGTTCTTC; CDR3 protein: CSARRGGGRNEQFF
V gene: TRBV7-2; D gene: NA; clone size: medium-sized; J gene: TRBJ2-5; CDR3 DNA: TGTGCCAGCAGCTTAGCCGGGGGGCTCGGGACCCAGTACTTC; CDR3 protein: CASSLAGGLGTQYF
V gene: TRBV12-3/TRBV12-4; D gene: TRBD1; clone size: NA; J gene: TRBJ1-2; CDR3 DNA: TGTGCCAGCAGTTTAGGGTCGGGACAGGGGTTCTATGGCTACACCTTC; CDR3 protein: CASSLGSGQGFYGYTF
V gene: TRBV11-2; D gene: TRBD1; clone size: NA; J gene: TRBJ2-7; CDR3 DNA: TGTGCCAGCAGCCTCAACCCGACAGGGGTGGACGAGCAGTACTTC; CDR3 protein: CASSLNPTGVDEQYF
V gene: TRBV20-1; D gene: NA; clone size: NA; J gene: TRBJ1-1; CDR3 DNA: TGCAGTGCTCGGTACGGGAACACTGAAGCTTTCTTT; CDR3 protein: CSARYGNTEAFF
V gene: TRBV20-1; D gene: NA; clone size: few; J gene: TRBJ2-3; CDR3 DNA: TGCAGTGCCTTCCCAAGCGGTCTAGCTGCACAGGATACGCAGTATTTT; CDR3 protein: CSAFPSGLAAQDTQYF
V gene: TRBV19; D gene: NA; clone size: once; J gene: TRBJ2-3; CDR3 DNA: TGTGCCAGTAGTATAGATCTGCCGAGAGATACGCAGTATTTT; CDR3 protein: CASSIDLPRDTQYF
V gene: TRBV2; D gene: NA; clone size: few; J gene: TRBJ1-1; CDR3 DNA: TGTGCCAGCAGAGACAGCGGCGCCACTGAAGCTTTCTTT; CDR3 protein: CASRDSGATEAFF
V gene: TRBV5-6; D gene: NA; clone size: NA; J gene: TRBJ1-2; CDR3 DNA: TGTGCCAGCAGCTTGTCATGGGATGGCTACACCTTC; CDR3 protein: CASSLSWDGYTF
V gene: TRBV29-1; D gene: TRBD2; clone size: medium-sized; J gene: TRBJ2-3; CDR3 DNA: TGCAGCGTTGAGGCCACTGGGCGCGGGGGTACGCAGTATTTT; CDR3 protein: CSVEATGRGGTQYF
V gene: TRBV20-1; D gene: NA; clone size: NA; J gene: TRBJ2-5; CDR3 DNA: TGCAGTGCTAGAGATAATAGGGGGATGCAGGAGACCCAGTACTTC; CDR3 protein: CSARDNRGMQETQYF
V gene: TRBV7-9; D gene: TRBD1; clone size: NA; J gene: TRBJ1-1; CDR3 DNA: TGTGCCAGCAGCCCCCCCCTCCGGACAGGGGTTGAAGCTTTCTTT; CDR3 protein: CASSPPLRTGVEAFF
V gene: TRBV25-1; D gene: NA; clone size: NA; J gene: TRBJ2-3; CDR3 DNA: TGTGCCAGCAGTACACGGGACATTTTAGACACAGATACGCAGTATTTT; CDR3 protein: CASSTRDILDTDTQYF
V gene: TRBV27; D gene: NA; clone size: NA; J gene: TRBJ1-2; CDR3 DNA: TGTGCCAGCAGTTTTCGGCAGACTTCCTATGGCTACACCTTC; CDR3 protein: CASSFRQTSYGYTF
V gene: TRBV27; D gene: NA; clone size: NA; J gene: TRBJ2-2; CDR3 DNA: TGTGCCAGCAGTTTATCGCCTAGCCTGAACACCGGGGAGCTGTTTTTT; CDR3 protein: CASSLSPSLNTGELFF
V gene: TRBV6-2/TRBV6-3; D gene: NA; clone size: NA; J gene: TRBJ1-2; CDR3 DNA: TGTGCCAGCAGTGCCCGTGGGGCGACCAGCTATGGCTACACCTTC; CDR3 protein: CASSARGATSYGYTF
V gene: TRBV6-2/TRBV6-3; D gene: NA; clone size: NA; J gene: TRBJ2-3; CDR3 DNA: TGTGCCAGCAGTTACACAGAGCTCACAGATACGCAGTATTTT; CDR3 protein: CASSYTELTDTQYF
V gene: TRBV27; D gene: TRBD2; clone size: NA; J gene: TRBJ2-5; CDR3 DNA: TGTGCCAGCAGCCCCGCCGGACTAGCGGGAGTTGAGACCCAGTACTTC; CDR3 protein: CASSPAGLAGVETQYF
V gene: TRBV27; D gene: TRBD1; clone size: NA; J gene: TRBJ1-5; CDR3 DNA: TGTGCCAGCAGTTTATCGAGACAGGGGTATCAGCCCCAGCATTTT; CDR3 protein: CASSLSRQGYQPQHF
V gene: TRBV7-8; D gene: NA; clone size: NA; J gene: TRBJ1-5; CDR3 DNA: TGTGCCAGCAGCTTAGTTGAGAGCAATCAGCCCCAGCATTTT; CDR3 protein: CASSLVESNQPQHF
V gene: TRBV28; D gene: NA; clone size: NA; J gene: TRBJ1-6; CDR3 DNA: TGTGCCAGCACCCTCTCGCAGGCACTGGGCGGAAATTCACCCCTCCACTTT; CDR3 protein: CASTLSQALGGNSPLHF
V gene: TRBV11-2; D gene: NA; clone size: NA; J gene: TRBJ2-7; CDR3 DNA: TGTGCCAGCAGCTTCGGTGATTGGGGGGTGGTTGTATCCTACGAGCAGTACTTC; CDR3 protein: CASSFGDWGVVVSYEQYF
V gene: TRBV4-3; D gene: TRBD2; clone size: NA; J gene: TRBJ2-3; CDR3 DNA: TGCGCCAGCAGCCAAGATGCTAGCGGGGGGACAGATACGCAGTATTTT; CDR3 protein: CASSQDASGGTDTQYF
V gene: TRBV19; D gene: NA; clone size: NA; J gene: TRBJ1-3; CDR3 DNA: TGTGCCAGTAGTATAGGAGGGCCTACTCGATGGGCTGGAAACACCATATATTTT; CDR3 protein: CASSIGGPTRWAGNTIYF
V gene: TRBV2; D gene: NA; clone size: NA; J gene: TRBJ2-5; CDR3 DNA: TGTGCCAGCAGTGCCGGGACGAGGGAGACCCAGCACTTC; CDR3 protein: CASSAGTRETQHF
V gene: TRBV24-1; D gene: TRBD1; clone size: NA; J gene: TRBJ2-1; CDR3 DNA: TGTGCCACCAGTGATTTGAAGGACAGGGGCAATGAGCAGTTCTTC; CDR3 protein: CATSDLKDRGNEQFF
V gene: TRBV12-3/TRBV12-4; D gene: NA; clone size: once; J gene: TRBJ2-2; CDR3 DNA: TGTGCCAGCAGAGACCAGGCAAGCACCGGGGAGCTGTTTTTT; CDR3 protein: CASRDQASTGELFF
V gene: TRBV10-1; D gene: NA; clone size: few; J gene: TRBJ2-7; CDR3 DNA: TGCGCCAGCAGTGATCACACCTATTCCTCATTGGCGTACTTC; CDR3 protein: CASSDHTYSSLAYF
V gene: TRBV19; D gene: TRBD2; clone size: large; J gene: TRBJ2-3; CDR3 DNA: TGTGCCAGTTCGTCGCTAGCGGGGGTCACAGATACGCAGTATTTT; CDR3 protein: CASSSLAGVTDTQYF
V gene: TRBV6-1; D gene: NA; clone size: NA; J gene: TRBJ2-1; CDR3 DNA: TGTGCCAGCAGTGAACCCCAGCGCCGAACCTACAATGAGCAGTTCTTC; CDR3 protein: CASSEPQRRTYNEQFF